The 25 T cell receptor beta chains reported below all come from one sample, sequenced in a study of blood T cell repertoires in COVID-19. The table came from immunoSEQ multiplex PCR; TCRdb's copy has only in-frame clones and leaves some out. The table has fewer than 700,000 clones, 85% to 90% seen once. Sequencing used peripheral blood. The receptor source for this set is a woman aged 50 to 60 with COVID-19, enrolled during active disease.

The genes are TRBV3-1 (or the pseudogene TRBV3-2) and TRBJ1-5; 7 bases agree with TRBD1. Germline V gene data show CDR1 as LGHDT and CDR2 as YNNKEL (reference sequence). This CDR3 has 15 amino acids. The J segment lost 0 bases and the V segment lost 4 bases, leaving 3 bases of the junction unmatched. Written as DNA, the CDR3 is TGTGCCAGCAGCCTGACAGGGAATAGCAATCAGCCCCAGCATTTT. Protein product: CASSLTGNSNQPQHF.

As to this clone: The same CDR3 arises from other DNA sequences in this sample as well. The J gene is TRBJ2-3, the V gene TRBV3-1 (or the pseudogene TRBV3-2); D is unclear. V was clipped by 0 bases and J by 3 bases, with 7 bases between them. CDR3 length equals 14 residues. The germline V gene has CDR1 LGHDT and CDR2 YNNKEL (reference sequence). The CDR3 DNA reads TGTGCCAGCAGCCAAGATCCGGGTACAGATACGCAGTATTTT. Translated, it gives CASSQDPGTDTQYF.

The chain links TRBV5-1 to TRBJ2-1; TRBD2 agrees at 10 bases. The CDR3 covers 15 residues. V dropped 4 bases and J dropped 3; count of bases not matched to a gene: 4. The germline V gene has CDR1 SGHRS and CDR2 YFSETQ. The CDR3 protein is CASSISGGNYNEQFF. CDR3 DNA: TGCGCCAGCAGCATTAGCGGGGGGAACTACAATGAGCAGTTCTTC.

The V call is TRBV9, the J call TRBJ2-3; 11 bases line up with TRBD2. This CDR3 is 18 amino acids long. Germline lookup yields CDR1 SGDLS and CDR2 YYNGEE. Trimming removed 5 bases from V and 0 bases from J; junction bases left unmatched: 11. This CDR3 is CASSPPSGGFASTDTQYF. In DNA, the CDR3 is TGTGCCAGCAGTCCCCCTAGCGGGGGGTTTGCTAGCACAGATACGCAGTATTTT.

The gene calls are TRBV30 and TRBJ2-7, with TRBD2 as a possible D gene (6 bases). Germline values: CDR1 GTSNPN, CDR2 SVGIG (reference sequence). The CDR3 has 13 residues. Trimming stripped 2 bases from V and 7 bases from J, with 15 bases between. The CDR3 DNA reads as TGTGCCTGGAGTCGGACGGGAGTGAGTGAGCAGTACTTC. It is translated as CAWSRTGVSEQYF.

This chain joins TRBV5-1 and TRBJ1-2, with 9 bases identical to TRBD1. This CDR3 has 13 residues. Per the germline V gene, CDR1 is SGHRS and CDR2 is YFSETQ. V trimming: 3 bases; J trimming: 7 bases; junction bases outside the gene matches: 4. The CDR3, as DNA: TGCGCCAGCAGCTCGACAGGGGGTCCTGGCTACACCTTC. It codes for CASSSTGGPGYTF.

This clone appeared a few times. CDR3 residues: CAWMGDGGYNSPLHF. CDR3 DNA sequence: TGTGCCTGGATGGGGGATGGGGGGTATAATTCACCCCTCCACTTT. This chain joins TRBV30 and TRBJ1-6; perhaps TRBD1 as D (5 bases). Germline V gene data show CDR1 as GTSNPN and CDR2 as SVGIG (reference sequence). The ends were cut back, 4 bases at V and 4 bases at J, with 14 bases in the middle. The CDR3 extends over 15 amino acids.

This chain's CDR3 is CASSLRGGTSNTEAFF. In DNA form, the CDR3 reads TGTGCCAGCAGCCTTAGAGGTGGGACATCGAACACTGAAGCTTTCTTT. The genes are TRBV5-4 and TRBJ1-1; D is perhaps TRBD1 (6 bases). The CDR3 is 16 amino acids. V was trimmed by 4 bases and J by 1 base, leaving 17 bases between them. In germline, CDR1 is SGHNT, CDR2 YYREEE (reference sequence). The full variable domain, rest sourced from reference TRBV5-4 and TRBJ1-1, is ETGVTQSPTHLIKTRGQQVTLRCSSQSGHNTVSWYQQALGQGPQFIFQYYREEENGRGNFPPRFSGLQFPNYSSELNVNALELDDSALYLCASSLRGGTSNTEAFFGQGTRLTVV.

This CDR3 reads CASSLSGGSSTDTQYF. CDR3 nucleotides: TGCGCCAGCAGCCTATCAGGGGGATCTAGCACAGATACGCAGTATTTT. The chain couples TRBV5-1 to TRBJ2-3, with 7 bases identical to TRBD1. The CDR3 covers 16 residues. CDR1 SGHRS and CDR2 YFSETQ come from the germline V gene. V trimming: 4 bases; J trimming: 0 bases; junction bases outside the gene matches: 8.

The genes are TRBV29-1 and TRBJ1-5; no firm D call. The CDR3 extends over 14 amino acids. Germline loops: CDR1 SQVTM, CDR2 ANQGSEA. V gave up 4 bases and J gave up 1 base, with 11 bases separating them. In DNA, the CDR3 is TGCAGCGTTGGTGGGGTAGCGAGCAATCAGCCCCAGCATTTT. Its protein product is CSVGGVASNQPQHF.

V is TRBV19 and J is TRBJ2-3; 10 bases map to TRBD1. J was trimmed by 0 bases and V by 6 bases; bases with no gene match: 3. The CDR3 is made up of 15 amino acids. Germline V CDR1 and CDR2: LNHDA, SQIVND (reference sequence). The CDR3 region is CASSPGQGSTDTQYF. The CDR3 coding sequence is TGTGCCAGTAGCCCGGGACAGGGGAGCACAGATACGCAGTATTTT.

The V gene is TRBV28, the J gene TRBJ2-7, with a tentative D call TRBD1 (6 bases). V dropped 10 bases and J dropped 3 bases, with 16 bases sitting between them. The germline gives CDR1 MDHEN, CDR2 SYDVKM. This CDR3 has 13 residues. CDR3 amino acids: CATIPRGYYEQYF. The CDR3 DNA is TGTGCCACAATCCCCAGGGGATACTACGAGCAGTACTTC.

The chain employs TRBV12-2 and TRBJ2-5; the table's D gene call, TRBD2, was not cross checked with the DNA. TRBV12-2 is flagged as a pseudogene. This CDR3 comprises 18 residues. The CDR3 reads CASRLVAPPRREGETQYF. CDR3 nucleotides: TGTGCAAGTCGCTTAGTGGCCCCCCCCCGTCGGGAGGGAGAGACCCAGTACTTC.

This clone has only a few counts. CDR3 region: CASSYSSSLTSGEQYF. CDR3 sequence (DNA): TGTGCCAGCAGTTACTCGAGCTCACTGACTTCGGGCGAGCAGTACTTC. This chain connects TRBV6-2 or TRBV6-3 to TRBJ2-7; D call uncertain. CDR1 is MNHEY, CDR2 SVGEGT, per germline. This CDR3 is 16 amino acids long. V was pared by 0 bases and J by 6 bases, with 18 bases between.

The chain uses TRBV12-3 or TRBV12-4 and TRBJ1-2; 7 bases match TRBD1. V lost 6 bases and J lost 8; bases outside the gene matches: 9. This CDR3 is built from 13 residues. The CDR3 spells CASSQYRGTGYTF. CDR3 sequence (DNA): TGTGCCAGCAGCCAATACAGGGGAACGGGCTACACCTTC.

V gene TRBV6-5 combines with J gene TRBJ2-3; 10 bases align to TRBD2. There are 15 residues in the CDR3. V shed 6 bases and J 7 bases; nucleotides not matched to a gene: 10. Germline CDR1 MNHEY, CDR2 SVGAGI. The CDR3 sequence: CASSLVAGGTNTQYF. For the CDR3, the DNA is TGTGCCAGCAGCCTGGTAGCGGGGGGAACTAATACGCAGTATTTT.

This clone was counted only a few times. The rearrangement joins TRBV2 to TRBJ1-5; 8 nucleotides align to TRBD1. CDR3 length equals 13 residues. The ends lost 8 bases at V and 4 bases at J; junction bases unmatched: 4. Germline-derived CDR1 and CDR2 are SNHLY and FYNNEI. Written as DNA, the CDR3 is TGTGCCAGCCGAACAGGGGGTAATCAGCCCCAGCATTTT. Translation: CASRTGGNQPQHF.

This clone was recorded only once. The V call is TRBV24-1, the J call TRBJ2-5, with TRBD1 as a possible D gene (6 bases). The length of the CDR3 is 18 residues. V was clipped by 4 bases and J by 5 bases, with 25 bases between them. CDR1 is KGHDR, CDR2 SFDVKD, per germline. CDR3 sequence reads: CATSEQTPDRSGWETQYF. CDR3 bases: TGTGCCACCAGTGAGCAAACCCCAGACAGGTCCGGGTGGGAGACCCAGTACTTC.

In DNA, the CDR3 is TGTGCCAGCAGGGCCGAGGGCACTGAAGCTTTCTTT. Amino acid sequence: CASRAEGTEAFF. This chain joins TRBV6-5 and TRBJ1-1; D gene uncertain. Trimming cost V 6 bases and J 4 bases, with 9 bases left between them. Germline V lookup: CDR1 MNHEY, CDR2 SVGAGI. The CDR3 extends over 12 amino acids.

V is TRBV6-6 and J is TRBJ1-1; a possible D gene is TRBD1 (6 bases). CDR1 MNHNY and CDR2 SVGAGI come from the germline V gene (reference sequence). This CDR3 has 14 amino acids. V dropped 5 bases and J dropped 4 bases, with 14 bases sitting between them. The CDR3 sequence: CASSTGPWGTEAFF. CDR3 DNA: TGTGCCAGCAGTACAGGGCCCTGGGGCACTGAAGCTTTCTTT.

This rearrangement joins TRBV7-6 to TRBJ2-5; possible D gene TRBD2, 5 bases. This CDR3 comprises 15 residues. Germline V gene data show CDR1 as SGHVS and CDR2 as FNYEAQ. Trimming took off 5 bases at V and 5 bases at J, with 18 bases between the two ends. The CDR3 DNA is TGTGCCAGCAGCACAAAAGGACCCCGCGGGGAGACCCAGTACTTC. Protein product: CASSTKGPRGETQYF.

In regard to this clone: Other nucleotide sequences from this sample produce the same CDR3. The chain couples TRBV28 to TRBJ1-5; 7 nucleotides agree with TRBD1. V dropped 5 bases and J dropped 2; count of bases not matched to a gene: 6. The CDR3 runs 15 residues. The germline CDR1 and CDR2 sequences are MDHEN and SYDVKM. The CDR3 bases are TGTGCCAGCAGTCCCGACAGGGTCGGCAATCAGCCCCAGCATTTT. Amino acid sequence: CASSPDRVGNQPQHF.

The rearrangement uses TRBV11-3 and TRBJ1-5, with D perhaps TRBD1 (6 bases). The germline gives CDR1 SGHNT, CDR2 YENEEA. The CDR3 spans 15 residues. With 5 bases removed from V and 7 bases from J, the gap between germline ends came to 18 bases. This CDR3 reads CASSHSRTVNQPQHF. In DNA form, the CDR3 reads TGTGCCAGCAGCCACTCACGGACAGTAAACCAGCCCCAGCATTTT.

The chain joins TRBV19 to TRBJ2-1, with 10 bases matching TRBD1. The V gene end was trimmed by 10 bases and the J gene end by 7 bases; junction bases not matched to a gene: 16. The germline CDR1 and CDR2 sequences are LNHDA and SQIVND (reference sequence). The CDR3 has 16 amino acids. The DNA for the CDR3 is TGTGCCACTCAAAGAAGGGGGACAGGGGTGGGGAATGAGCAGTTCTTC. This sequence encodes CATQRRGTGVGNEQFF. Combining the CDR3 with reference TRBV19 and TRBJ2-1 gives the whole variable domain DGGITQSPKYLFRKEGQNVTLSCEQNLNHDAMYWYRQDPGQGLRLIYYSQIVNDFQKGDIAEGYSVSREKKESFPLTVTSAQKNPTAFYLCATQRRGTGVGNEQFFGPGTRLTVL.

The chain joins TRBV6-5 to TRBJ2-7; a possible D gene is TRBD1 (7 bases). V lost 7 bases and J 6 bases, leaving 16 bases between the germline ends. From germline, CDR1 is MNHEY and CDR2 SVGAGI. This CDR3 has 13 amino acids. The CDR3 protein is CASTKNQGGEQYF. CDR3 in DNA: TGTGCCAGCACCAAAAACCAGGGGGGCGAGCAGTACTTC.